Given below is one T cell receptor beta chain in context. Its antigen remains undetermined. No much larger clonotype is one base removed from it; base qualities were not supplied. Using the deep immunoSEQ assay, multiplex PCR amplified TCR CDR3 regions from genomic DNA. Extracted genomic DNA from each cell subset was distributed evenly across all wells of several immunoSEQ 96-well plates, and each plate was treated as a replicate. Each replicate PCR for sorted subsets received around 200 ng genomic DNA, equal to about 30,000 T cell genomes. Purified libraries were measured with a Qubit 3.0 fluorometer, size-checked on a Bioanalyzer 2100, and measured again with the KAPA Library Quantification kit. A separate single-read 150-cycle Illumina NextSeq 550 flow cell was used to sequence each immunoSEQ 96-well plate. The original pipeline was this. Because only junctional sequences without quality scores were contained in the immunoSEQ output, filtering matching that applied to full-length reads could not be performed. To assign V/J genes and CDR3, sequences were annotated using PyIR, a Python wrapper for IgBLAST v1.9, with IMGT germline references. Reads with weak V/J assignments (E-value above 1e-6), missing CDR3, stop codons, out-of-frame junctions, or ambiguous translated residues were removed. A V3J clonotype was defined by an identical inferred V gene, J gene, and CDR3 amino acid sequence. Percentage overlap between repertoires was computed as shared unique clonotypes divided by the size of the smaller repertoire. Repertoire richness was assessed with RTK rarefaction, the Chao1 estimator, and Recon v2.1 estimates of unobserved clonotypes. Generation probabilities were computed with OLGA for all TCRbeta clonotypes obtained by the gDNA method from four donors. TCRdb obtained this table from immuneACCESS and retained in-frame rearrangements with V and J assigned. These tables miss some clones; where compared with another copy, unresolved V genes account for less than half of the shortfall, and the remainder is unexplained. From that table come the V and J calls and clone size; the DNA was used to work out D and trimming. Counted in this sample were about 990,000 clones; 75% to 80% of them appeared once. The top ten hold roughly 0.57% of the sample.

The V end loses 4 bases and the J end loses 5 bases, and a stretch of 9 bases separates them. The CDR3 sequence holds 13 residues, the cysteine and phenylalanine included. The retained sequence is limited to the CDR3, 39 bases, with the frame set at the first base. Based on the germline V gene, the CDR1 and CDR2 sequences are SGHTA and FQGTGA. This specimen belongs to a study of shared clonotypes between healthy human individuals (dated by TCRdb to the early 2020s). With respect to the entire study: The cohort included a few men and a couple of women between 18 and 49 years of age. For each donor, CD4 naive and CD4 memory were each run on three plates, CD8 naive on two plates, and CD8 memory on one plate. To estimate repertoire size and how much clonotype sharing occurs between individuals, the study deeply sequenced the blood TCR repertoires of several healthy adults. Different laboratories and diverse techniques were used to prepare libraries and sequence TCR repertoires, to increase sequencing depth and limit assay-specific biases. Per donor, leukapheresis produced somewhere between about 0.9 and 9 billion PBMCs.

Donors were healthy HIV-negative adults with no recently reported acute infections or vaccinations. Every donor was a Caucasian adult residing in Nashville, Tennessee, USA. CD4+ T cells were enriched by magnetic negative selection; naive cells were then positively selected on CD45RA, and the negative fraction formed the memory subset. Blood was collected by leukapheresis, and PBMCs were isolated by Ficoll-Histopaque density gradient centrifugation and then cryopreserved in liquid nitrogen vapor phase. Purity and quantity of every magnetically sorted T cell population were checked by analytical flow cytometry. Genomic DNA was isolated from every sorted fraction and measured by UV absorbance on a Nanodrop 2000c. Study-level results and caveats: Even with the large sequencing depth, rarefaction of the sorted-subset datasets indicated that sequencing was incomplete. Naive subsets generally had larger estimated clonotype richness than memory subsets. The genetic and exposure-history diversity represented was limited by the small number of donors. Compared with non-shared clonotypes, clonotypes shared by all four sorted-subset donors had higher generation probabilities. Only blood was sampled, and tissue TCR repertoires likely differ from those in blood. Pairwise subsampling led to the expectation that sequencing depth would affect the degree of clonotype sharing among donors. Sharing across four donors was observed for approximately 5% of naive CD4, 3% to 4% of naive CD8, 2.3% of memory CD4, and about 0.39% of memory CD8 clonotypes.

The sequence derives from a man between 18 and 29 years old in good health. Some clones in this sample may be carry-over from other donors' samples. Sequencing was done on a sample of memory CD4+ T cells from PBMCs. What the cell subset or site label conveys for this sample: CD45RA-negative fraction. The sequence is built from TRBV7-3 and TRBJ2-1; the D segment could be TRBD2, given 5 matching bases. For the CDR3, the sequence is CASSSTGNNEQFF. The DNA sequence reads TGTGCCAGCAGCTCCACGGGAAACAATGAGCAGTTCTTC.